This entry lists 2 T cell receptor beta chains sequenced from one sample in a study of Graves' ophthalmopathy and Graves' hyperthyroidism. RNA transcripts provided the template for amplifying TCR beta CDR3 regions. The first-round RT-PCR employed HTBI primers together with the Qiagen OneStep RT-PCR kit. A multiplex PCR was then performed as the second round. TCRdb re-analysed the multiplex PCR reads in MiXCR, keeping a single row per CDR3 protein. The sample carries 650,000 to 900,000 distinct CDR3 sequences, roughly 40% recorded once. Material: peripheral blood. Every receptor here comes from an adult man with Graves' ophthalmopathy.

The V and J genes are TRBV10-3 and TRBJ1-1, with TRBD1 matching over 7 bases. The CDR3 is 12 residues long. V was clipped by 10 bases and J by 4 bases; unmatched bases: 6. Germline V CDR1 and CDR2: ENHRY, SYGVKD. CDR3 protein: CATRQGFTEAFF. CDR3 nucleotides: TGTGCCACCCGACAGGGATTCACTGAAGCTTTCTTT.

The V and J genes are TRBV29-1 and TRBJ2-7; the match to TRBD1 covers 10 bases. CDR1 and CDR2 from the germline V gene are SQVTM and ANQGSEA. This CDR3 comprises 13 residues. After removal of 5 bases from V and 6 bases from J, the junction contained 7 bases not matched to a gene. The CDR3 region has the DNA TGCAGCGTTATACCGGGACAGGGGCCCGAGCAGTACTTC. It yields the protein CSVIPGQGPEQYF.